This passage covers 2 T cell receptor beta chains from one sample sequenced in a study of T cell responses to AZD1222 COVID-19 vaccine. Repertoires were generated with immunoSEQ multiplex PCR, while TCRdb's copy carries only in-frame clones and drops some. This table has roughly 150,000 clones, about 90% appearing once. The sample was peripheral blood, taken 28 days after the second AZD1222 dose. All receptors derive from an adult who received the AZD1222 COVID-19 vaccine.

The rearrangement uses TRBV6-5 and TRBJ1-1, with D unclear. Trimming removed 6 bases at V and 4 bases at J, with 9 bases between. This CDR3 comprises 12 residues. Germline assignment: CDR1 MNHEY and CDR2 SVGAGI. The CDR3 spells CASRGIGTEAFF. The DNA for the CDR3 is TGTGCCAGCAGGGGGATCGGCACTGAAGCTTTCTTT.

J is TRBJ1-4 and V is TRBV19; 7 positions agree with TRBD1. Trimming at V came to 2 bases and at J to 6 bases, leaving 9 bases not matched to a gene. This CDR3 contains 16 residues. Germline CDR1 LNHDA, CDR2 SQIVND (reference sequence). CDR3 amino acids: CASSIRQGQTDEKLFF. CDR3 bases: TGTGCCAGTAGTATACGACAGGGACAAACAGATGAAAAACTGTTTTTT. Looking up the rest from reference TRBV19 and TRBJ1-4 gives the full variable domain: DGGITQSPKYLFRKEGQNVTLSCEQNLNHDAMYWYRQDPGQGLRLIYYSQIVNDFQKGDIAEGYSVSREKKESFPLTVTSAQKNPTAFYLCASSIRQGQTDEKLFFGSGTQLSVL.